Listed below are T cell receptor beta chains from one sample, sequenced in a study of T cell changes during pregnancy in multiple sclerosis. Profiling relied on immunoSEQ multiplex PCR, and the TCRdb table lists in-frame clones only, not all of them. The sample lists about 40,000 clones, more than 90% seen once, with roughly 1.2% in the top ten. The material sequenced was peripheral blood, taken before pregnancy. Every receptor here comes from a female donor with multiple sclerosis, enrolled in a pregnancy study. Each CDR3 is given with its conserved first and last residue. D genes are given only for firm matches. Expanded clones get a size class; other rows say once, few or many, or leave the size out.

d_call	v_call	clone_size	j_call	cdr3_aa	cdr3_nt
TRBD2	TRBV6-1	.	TRBJ2-7	CASSEATSGSYEQYF	TGTGCCAGCAGTGAAGCGACTAGCGGCTCCTACGAGCAGTACTTC
TRBD1	TRBV10-3	medium-sized	TRBJ1-1	CAITGDRETEAFF	TGTGCCATCACCGGGGACAGGGAAACTGAAGCTTTCTTT
.	TRBV5-1	.	TRBJ1-1	CASSLSVINTEAFF	TGCGCCAGCAGCTTATCAGTAATTAACACTGAAGCTTTCTTT
.	TRBV19	.	TRBJ2-7	CASSMDDRTYEQYF	TGTGCCAGTAGTATGGATGACAGGACCTACGAGCAGTACTTC
TRBD1	TRBV7-7	.	TRBJ2-2	CASSPGQGTNTGELFF	TGTGCCAGCAGCCCCGGACAGGGTACGAACACCGGGGAGCTGTTTTTT
.	TRBV4-3	.	TRBJ1-1	CASSQDLITDEAFF	TGCGCCAGCAGCCAAGATCTTATCACTGATGAAGCTTTCTTT
TRBD2	TRBV6-1	.	TRBJ2-2	CASNRLADTGELFF	TGTGCCAGCAACAGACTAGCGGACACCGGGGAGCTGTTTTTT
TRBD1	TRBV2	.	TRBJ1-3	CASSHDRVGNTIYF	TGTGCCAGCAGCCACGACAGGGTTGGAAACACCATATATTTT
TRBD2	TRBV10-3	.	TRBJ2-2	CAIGLAGAGTGELFF	TGTGCCATTGGACTAGCGGGAGCTGGCACCGGGGAGCTGTTTTTT
.	TRBV5-4	.	TRBJ1-1	CASSLGSRLNTEAFF	TGTGCCAGCAGCTTGGGCAGTCGATTGAACACTGAAGCTTTCTTT
.	TRBV4-2	.	TRBJ2-1	CASSQVTGSYNEQFF	TGTGCCAGCAGCCAAGTAACAGGCTCCTACAATGAGCAGTTCTTC
TRBD1	TRBV13	.	TRBJ2-5	CASSSGTEENQETQYF	TGTGCCAGCAGCTCCGGGACAGAAGAGAACCAAGAGACCCAGTACTTC
TRBD2	TRBV27	once	TRBJ2-7	CASSSAGARSYEQYF	TGTGCCAGCAGTTCCGCGGGAGCTAGGTCCTACGAGCAGTACTTC
TRBD2	TRBV5-1	.	TRBJ2-7	CASSAAGTSGDGEQYF	TGCGCCAGCAGCGCCGCCGGGACTAGCGGAGACGGGGAGCAGTACTTC
.	TRBV21-1	once	TRBJ2-1	CASSNPLGAKDEQFF	TGTGCCAGCAGCAATCCCTTGGGGGCGAAGGATGAGCAGTTCTTC
TRBD2	TRBV7-9	.	TRBJ2-1	CASSLGLARYNEQFF	TGTGCCAGCAGCTTGGGACTAGCGCGCTACAATGAGCAGTTCTTC
TRBD2	TRBV19	once	TRBJ2-7	CASSIVLAGVDEQYF	TGTGCCAGTAGTATAGTCCTAGCGGGAGTTGATGAGCAGTACTTC
TRBD2	TRBV5-1	.	TRBJ2-1	CASSPSSGSYNEQFF	TGCGCCAGCAGCCCATCTAGCGGATCCTACAATGAGCAGTTCTTC
TRBD1	TRBV19	.	TRBJ1-5	CASPPPGQGPNQPQHF	TGTGCCAGCCCCCCACCGGGACAGGGCCCAAATCAGCCCCAGCATTTT
TRBD2	TRBV19	.	TRBJ2-1	CASSIDLASGSYNEQFF	TGTGCCAGTAGTATAGATCTGGCTAGCGGCTCCTACAATGAGCAGTTCTTC
TRBD1	TRBV7-9	.	TRBJ2-5	CASSPKWTGLETQYF	TGTGCCAGCAGCCCTAAATGGACAGGGTTAGAGACCCAGTACTTC
.	TRBV5-1	.	TRBJ2-2	CASSLFNKANTGELFF	TGCGCCAGCAGCTTGTTTAACAAAGCGAACACCGGGGAGCTGTTTTTT
.	TRBV4-2	.	TRBJ2-3	CASSQPQGFHTQYF	TGTGCCAGCAGCCAACCACAGGGATTTCATACGCAGTATTTT
.	TRBV29-1	.	TRBJ2-6	CSVLTSSGANVLTF	TGCAGCGTTCTGACTTCCTCTGGGGCCAACGTCCTGACTTTC
TRBD1	TRBV27	.	TRBJ2-3	CASSLVPRTGRTDTQYF	TGTGCCAGCAGTTTAGTCCCCAGGACAGGGAGAACAGATACGCAGTATTTT
TRBD1	TRBV5-8	.	TRBJ2-1	CASSLVGTGNNEQFF	TGTGCCAGCAGCTTGGTAGGGACAGGGAACAATGAGCAGTTCTTC
TRBD1	TRBV7-3	.	TRBJ1-2	CASSRLGTDNGYTF	TGTGCCAGCAGCCGTCTCGGGACAGATAATGGCTACACCTTC
.	TRBV5-1	.	TRBJ1-2	CASSTGGPGYGYTF	TGCGCCAGCAGTACCGGAGGACCTGGCTATGGCTACACCTTC
.	TRBV5-8	.	TRBJ2-5	CASSARAETQYF	TGTGCCAGCAGCGCTCGAGCAGAGACCCAGTACTTC
TRBD1	TRBV6-5	.	TRBJ1-5	CASSYGQGADQPQHF	TGTGCCAGCAGTTACGGCCAGGGGGCTGATCAGCCCCAGCATTTT
TRBD2	TRBV27	.	TRBJ2-7	CASSLTFWVAGGQEQYF	TGTGCCAGCAGTTTAACCTTCTGGGTAGCGGGAGGTCAAGAGCAGTACTTC
.	TRBV5-1	.	TRBJ1-4	CASSLIQGANEKLFF	TGCGCCAGCAGCTTGATTCAGGGTGCTAATGAAAAACTGTTTTTT
TRBD2	TRBV10-3	.	TRBJ2-2	CATGGRFTGELFF	TGTGCCACAGGCGGGAGGTTCACCGGGGAGCTGTTTTTT
TRBD1	TRBV9	.	TRBJ2-7	CAPPRGQLDEQYF	TGTGCCCCACCGAGGGGACAGTTGGACGAGCAGTACTTC
.	TRBV7-2	.	TRBJ2-4	CASSPYSGSAKNIQYF	TGTGCCAGCAGCCCGTACTCAGGGTCGGCCAAAAACATTCAGTACTTC
TRBD1	TRBV28	.	TRBJ1-4	CASSIGGRNEKLFF	TGTGCCAGCAGTATAGGGGGCCGCAATGAAAAACTGTTTTTT
TRBD2	TRBV7-2	.	TRBJ2-1	CASSLAGADLNEQFF	TGTGCCAGCAGCCTAGCGGGAGCGGATCTTAATGAGCAGTTCTTC
TRBD1	TRBV7-9	.	TRBJ1-2	CASSLGSGTVFTF	TGTGCCAGCAGCTTAGGCTCCGGGACAGTCTTCACCTTC
.	TRBV7-9	once	TRBJ2-5	CASSLEEIGTQYF	TGTGCCAGCAGCCTGGAGGAGATCGGGACCCAGTACTTC
.	TRBV9	.	TRBJ2-7	CASSVGGTSTYEQYF	TGTGCCAGCAGCGTAGGTGGCACCTCCACCTACGAGCAGTACTTC
.	TRBV5-1	.	TRBJ1-2	CASSSEGNYGYTF	TGCGCCAGCAGCTCGGAGGGAAACTATGGCTACACCTTC
.	TRBV27	.	TRBJ1-1	CASTFRDRTFF	TGTGCCAGCACTTTCAGGGATCGGACTTTCTTT
.	TRBV6-1	.	TRBJ1-5	CASSELGSSNQPQHF	TGTGCCAGCAGTGAATTGGGCAGTAGCAATCAGCCCCAGCATTTT
TRBD1	TRBV25-1	.	TRBJ1-2	CASSETGVYYGYTF	TGTGCCAGCAGTGAAACAGGGGTTTACTATGGCTACACCTTC